Below are 22 T cell receptor beta chains sequenced from a single sample in a study of T cell responses to AZD1222 COVID-19 vaccine. The repertoire was sequenced with immunoSEQ multiplex PCR; TCRdb's copy has only in-frame clones and lacks some. The data contain approximately 180,000 clones, approximately 92% of them seen just once; the ten biggest clones take up 10%. The sample here was peripheral blood, taken on day 0 of AZD1222 vaccination. The receptors were sampled from an adult in good health.

This sequence joins TRBV27 and TRBJ1-1; no clear D. Trimming cost V 2 bases and J 0 bases, with 10 bases left between them. This CDR3 has 15 amino acids. Germline CDR1 and CDR2: MNHEY and SMNVEV (reference sequence). The CDR3 loop is CASSLGRALNTEAFF. The CDR3 region has the DNA TGTGCCAGCAGTTTAGGGAGGGCTTTGAACACTGAAGCTTTCTTT.

The chain carries TRBV9 and TRBJ1-6; possibly TRBD1 for D (5 bases). The V end lost 4 bases, the J end lost 7 bases, and 12 bases lay between the germline ends. This CDR3 spans 14 amino acids. The V gene's germline CDR1 is SGDLS and CDR2 YYNGEE. As DNA, the CDR3 is TGTGCCAGCAGCTCTGCGGGGGACAATTCACCCCTCCACTTT. It is translated as CASSSAGDNSPLHF.

This sequence joins TRBV6-1 and TRBJ1-2, with D uncertain. Trimming left V 3 bases short and J 0 bases short, with 17 bases between. The length of the CDR3 is 17 residues. CDR1 is MNHNS, CDR2 SASEGT, per germline. The CDR3 bases are TGTGCCAGCAGTGAGATTGGGATTGGGTTCGCTAACTATGGCTACACCTTC. Its protein product is CASSEIGIGFANYGYTF.

This chain connects TRBV10-2 to TRBJ2-1, with TRBD2 matching 14 bases. With V trimmed by 10 bases and J by 3 bases, 17 bases remained unmatched. Germline V gives CDR1 WSHSY, CDR2 SAAADI. This CDR3 is 19 amino acids long. The chain's CDR3 is CATEYTGTSGSGSYNEQFF. The CDR3 DNA is TGCGCCACCGAATACACCGGGACTAGCGGGAGCGGGAGCTACAATGAGCAGTTCTTC.

The chain employs TRBV5-1 and TRBJ2-5, with TRBD1 as a possible D gene (7 bases). Trimming shortened V by 0 bases and J by 5 bases, and 14 bases separated the two germline ends. CDR1 is SGHRS, CDR2 YFSETQ, per germline. The CDR3 extends over 15 amino acids. CDR3 in amino acids: CASSLAGGGAETQYF. The CDR3 region has the DNA TGCGCCAGCAGCTTGGCCGGAGGGGGCGCGGAGACCCAGTACTTC.

CDR3 sequence (DNA): TGTGCCAGTACTTGGTGGGCAGGAGAATCTAACTATGGCTACACCTTC. Residues: CASTWWAGESNYGYTF. The V and J genes are TRBV19 and TRBJ1-2; D gene unclear. This CDR3 is built from 16 residues. The germline gives CDR1 LNHDA, CDR2 SQIVND (reference sequence). V dropped 7 bases and J dropped 0 bases, with 18 bases sitting between them.

As regards this clone: The same CDR3 arises from other DNA sequences in this sample as well. V usage is TRBV19 and J usage is TRBJ1-1; D is ambiguous. Germline V gene data show CDR1 as LNHDA and CDR2 as SQIVND (reference sequence). The CDR3 sequence is 11 residues long. With 7 bases removed from V and 1 base from J, the gap between germline ends came to 4 bases. The DNA of the CDR3 is TGTGCCAGTACCGGGAACACTGAAGCTTTCTTT. It encodes CASTGNTEAFF.

V usage is TRBV27 and J usage is TRBJ1-5; TRBD1 might be the D (6 bases). The CDR3 loop spans 16 amino acids. The V end lost 5 bases, the J end lost 4 bases, and 18 bases lay between the germline ends. CDR1 is MNHEY and CDR2 is SMNVEV in the germline V gene (reference sequence). The CDR3 bases are TGTGCCAGCAGTGGGCGCCCGGACAGTCTTAATCAGCCCCAGCATTTT. Encoded protein: CASSGRPDSLNQPQHF.

The V call is TRBV24-1, the J call TRBJ2-1; the D call may be TRBD1 or TRBD2 (5 bases each). The germline CDR1 and CDR2 sequences are KGHDR and SFDVKD. Trimming cost V 3 bases and J 7 bases, with 18 bases left between them. This CDR3 comprises 16 residues. The CDR3, as DNA: TGTGCCACCAGTGATCCCGGGGAGCAGGGAAATAATGAGCAGTTCTTC. This encodes CATSDPGEQGNNEQFF.

The DNA for the CDR3 is TGCGCCAGCAATTCTGGGAACACTGAAGCTTTCTTT. Translating gives CASNSGNTEAFF. The rearrangement uses TRBV10-2 and TRBJ1-1; D remains unclear. This CDR3 is 12 amino acids long. V shed 7 bases and J shed 1 base, with 7 bases lying between them. Germline lookup yields CDR1 WSHSY and CDR2 SAAADI.

The chain has TRBV7-2 and TRBJ2-3; perhaps TRBD1 as D (5 bases). This CDR3 has 14 amino acids. V lost 4 bases and J 8 bases, leaving 16 bases between the germline ends. Germline CDR1 SGHTA, CDR2 FQGNSA. Here the CDR3 reads CASSSQGRSATQYF. The CDR3 DNA sequence: TGTGCCAGCAGCTCCCAGGGCCGGTCGGCTACGCAGTATTTT.

The chain employs TRBV18 and TRBJ1-3; tentatively, D is TRBD1 (6 bases). This CDR3 comprises 15 residues. V lost 4 bases, J lost 2 bases, and 12 bases lay in between. Germline CDR1 and CDR2: KGHSH and LQKENI. This CDR3 reads CASSRGQNTGNTIYF. DNA for the CDR3: TGTGCCAGCTCACGGGGGCAGAATACTGGAAACACCATATATTTT.

A single count supports this clone. J is TRBJ1-1 and V is TRBV28, with D unresolved. Trimming took off 2 bases at V and 10 bases at J, with 11 bases between the two ends. The CDR3 is made up of 12 amino acids. Per germline, CDR1 MDHEN and CDR2 SYDVKM. The CDR3 region is CASSLRTGGAFF. The CDR3 nucleotides read TGTGCCAGCAGTTTAAGGACCGGCGGAGCTTTCTTT.

The chain has TRBV7-9 and TRBJ2-3; the D is unclear. There are 10 residues in the CDR3. Trimming took off 8 bases at V and 2 bases at J, with 2 bases between the two ends. CDR1 and CDR2 from the germline V gene are SEHNR and FQNEAQ (reference sequence). This chain's CDR3 is CASVTDTQYF. The CDR3 DNA follows: TGTGCCAGCGTCACAGATACGCAGTATTTT.

For the CDR3, the DNA is TGTGCCACCAGCGACAGGGCTGGCCGAGAGCAGTACGTC. It codes for CATSDRAGREQYV. The rearrangement uses TRBV15 and TRBJ2-7; 7 nucleotides agree with TRBD1. The CDR3 sequence is 13 residues long. Per germline, CDR1 LNHNV and CDR2 YYDKDF (reference sequence). V was clipped by 5 bases and J by 7 bases; unmatched bases: 8.

This chain links TRBV10-3 with TRBJ1-1, with 7 bases that match TRBD1. V was clipped by 6 bases and J by 5 bases; unmatched bases: 9. The CDR3 runs to 14 residues. CDR1 and CDR2 (germline): ENHRY, SYGVKD. The CDR3 is CAIRADREGTEAFF. The CDR3 region has the DNA TGTGCCATCAGAGCAGACAGGGAGGGGACTGAAGCTTTCTTT.

The chain recombines TRBV5-4 with TRBJ1-1; a weak D match, TRBD1 (5 bases). The CDR3 consists of 16 residues. Germline V gives CDR1 SGHNT, CDR2 YYREEE (reference sequence). V was clipped by 4 bases and J by 0 bases, with 16 bases between them. The CDR3 nucleotides are TGTGCCAGCAGCCCCCCGACGGGGACGGTGAACACTGAAGCTTTCTTT. Encoded protein: CASSPPTGTVNTEAFF.

V and J are TRBV11-3 and TRBJ2-5, with TRBD1 identical over 7 bases. CDR1 SGHNT and CDR2 YENEEA come from the germline V gene. The junction had 3 bases not matched to a gene; V was cut back by 5 bases and J by 6 bases. The CDR3 runs 12 residues. The CDR3 protein is CASSKDRQTQYF. The CDR3 nucleotides read TGTGCCAGCAGCAAGGACAGGCAGACCCAGTACTTC.

The chain is built from TRBV19 and TRBJ2-1, with 14 bases that match TRBD2. CDR1 is LNHDA and CDR2 is SQIVND in the germline V gene (reference sequence). Unmatched junction bases numbered 9, after V lost 5 bases and J lost 6 bases. The CDR3 spans 17 residues. The CDR3, as DNA: TGTGCCAGTAGTGCCCGACTAGCGGGAGGGCTGTTCAATGAGCAGTTCTTC. Translation: CASSARLAGGLFNEQFF.

This sequence joins TRBV19 and TRBJ2-3; D perhaps matches TRBD1 (5 bases). The CDR3 loop spans 14 amino acids. Trimming stripped 1 base from V and 4 bases from J, with 9 bases between. CDR1 is LNHDA and CDR2 is SQIVND in the germline V gene (reference sequence). The CDR3 loop is CASSIVVQADTQYF. The CDR3 bases are TGTGCCAGTAGTATAGTTGTACAGGCAGATACGCAGTATTTT.

The genes are TRBV27 and TRBJ2-2, with D possibly being TRBD1 (6 bases). V lost 4 bases, J lost 0 bases, and 15 bases lay in between. Germline V CDR1 and CDR2: MNHEY, SMNVEV (reference sequence). This CDR3 is 17 amino acids long. This CDR3 reads CASSSLAGVANTGELFF. CDR3 in DNA: TGTGCCAGCAGTTCATTAGCAGGGGTAGCGAACACCGGGGAGCTGTTTTTT.

V is TRBV28 and J is TRBJ2-7, with D possibly being TRBD1 or TRBD2 (5 bases each). The germline V gene encodes CDR1 MDHEN and CDR2 SYDVKM. V shed 4 bases and J shed 4 bases, with 14 bases lying between them. The CDR3 runs to 14 residues. The CDR3 nucleotides read TGTGCCAGCAGTTCATCCGGGGCGAGGTACGAGCAGTACGTC. As protein: CASSSSGARYEQYV.